These 17 T cell receptor beta chains came from one sample sequenced in a study of T-cell reconstitution after alpha-beta-depleted transplantation in children. Unique molecular identifiers were incorporated into the prepared TCRbeta library. From the PCR reads, TCRdb called clonotypes with MiXCR, one entry per CDR3 protein. This table holds around 300,000 distinct CDR3 sequences, around 25% found once. Sequenced material: PBMCs, mostly from graft donor cells, taken 180 days after TCRalphabeta/CD19-depleted stem cell transplant. The receptors derive from a male patient younger than 18 who had a stem cell transplant for acute lymphoblastic leukemia, so the T cells may come from the graft donor.

This clonotype was seen more than once but under ten times. The rearrangement links TRBV6-1 to TRBJ2-5; D uncertain. The CDR3 runs 17 residues. V was shortened by 6 bases and J by 4 bases, with 24 bases between the two germline ends. Looked up from germline, CDR1 is MNHNS and CDR2 is SASEGT. This CDR3 is CASSPFVRPRILETQYF. As DNA, the CDR3 is TGTGCCAGCAGCCCCTTCGTGCGGCCCAGAATCTTAGAGACCCAGTACTTC.

This clonotype has just one count. V usage is TRBV21-1 and J usage is TRBJ2-7; the listed D gene, TRBD2, was not tested against the DNA. TRBV21-1 is a pseudogene locus. This CDR3 contains 14 residues. CDR3 amino acids: CASPSGRSSYEQYF. DNA for the CDR3: TGTGCCAGCCCCTCCGGACGGAGCTCCTACGAGCAGTACTTC.

At least ten counts were recorded for this clonotype. The chain is built from TRBV7-2 and TRBJ2-5; no clear D. CDR3 length equals 15 residues. Between the trimmed V and J ends, which lost 3 bases and 0 bases, there was a span of 11 bases. CDR1 is SGHTA, CDR2 FQGNSA, per germline. The CDR3 coding sequence is TGTGCCAGCAGCTTCGTTCAGGTGTACCAAGAGACCCAGTACTTC. Translating it yields CASSFVQVYQETQYF.

A few counts support this clonotype. The chain is built from TRBV5-1 and TRBJ1-1; 7 nucleotides agree with TRBD1. The CDR3 loop spans 17 amino acids. J lost 4 bases, V lost 4 bases, and 16 bases had no gene match. Germline CDR1 and CDR2: SGHRS and YFSETQ. DNA of the CDR3: TGCGCCAGCAGCGATAATAATTTTGGACAGGCCGGCACTGAAGCTTTCTTT. It specifies CASSDNNFGQAGTEAFF.

This chain joins TRBV20-1 and TRBJ2-5, with D perhaps TRBD2 (5 bases). Germline CDR1 DFQATT, CDR2 SNEGSKA (reference sequence). This CDR3 has 16 amino acids. V lost 0 bases and J 0 bases, leaving 14 bases between the germline ends. The CDR3 region is CSARDHTPGYQETQYF. The CDR3 DNA reads TGCAGTGCTAGAGATCACACCCCGGGGTACCAAGAGACCCAGTACTTC.

This clonotype has only a few counts. The rearrangement links TRBV10-2 to TRBJ2-1; possibly TRBD1 for D (5 bases). The CDR3 runs 15 residues. Germline CDR1 reads WSHSY; CDR2 reads SAAADI. Trimming cost V 3 bases and J 4 bases, with 13 bases left between them. In DNA form, the CDR3 reads TGCGCCAGCAGTGACAGGGCAAAAGGATACAATGAGCAGTTCTTC. It is translated as CASSDRAKGYNEQFF.

The genes are TRBV20-1 and TRBJ2-3, with no clear D. The ends were cut back, 0 bases at V and 4 bases at J, with 17 bases in the middle. Germline V lookup: CDR1 DFQATT, CDR2 SNEGSKA (reference sequence). CDR3 size: 16 residues. The DNA for the CDR3 is TGCAGTGCTAGAGATATGAAAAAGGGTGGGCCAGATACGCAGTATTTT. Translated: CSARDMKKGGPDTQYF.

In this sample, this clonotype turned up a few times. V and J are TRBV5-1 and TRBJ1-2, with 8 bases that match TRBD1. The length of the CDR3 is 15 residues. The germline V gene encodes CDR1 SGHRS and CDR2 YFSETQ. The V segment lost 4 bases and the J segment 0 bases; nucleotides outside the gene matches: 5. The CDR3 loop reads CASSVLDRANYGYTF. In DNA, the CDR3 is TGCGCCAGCAGCGTGTTGGACAGGGCTAACTATGGCTACACCTTC.

This clonotype has just a few counts. The chain is built from TRBV20-1 and TRBJ2-5; D might be TRBD2 (7 bases). This CDR3 has 13 amino acids. The V end was cut by 2 bases, the J end by 5 bases, with 12 bases between. The germline gives CDR1 DFQATT, CDR2 SNEGSKA (reference sequence). The CDR3 loop is CSARQGRGETQYF. The DNA for the CDR3 is TGCAGTGCTAGACAGGGGCGGGGGGAGACCCAGTACTTC.

There are a few counts of this clonotype. The rearrangement uses TRBV4-2 and TRBJ2-5; D is perhaps TRBD1 or TRBD2 (5 bases each). V was clipped by 2 bases and J by 2 bases, with 9 bases between them. CDR1 is LGHNA, CDR2 YNFKEQ, per germline. The CDR3 runs to 14 residues. CDR3 region: CASSQSGRQETQYF. The DNA of the CDR3 is TGTGCCAGCAGCCAATCGGGGCGACAAGAGACCCAGTACTTC.

This clonotype occurred a few times. This chain connects TRBV7-9 to TRBJ2-3; D gene unclear. Trimming removed 4 bases from V and 1 base from J, with 15 bases in between. The CDR3 contains 16 residues. Germline values: CDR1 SEHNR, CDR2 FQNEAQ (reference sequence). CDR3 protein: CASSSKEHIGTDTQYF. CDR3 coding DNA: TGTGCCAGCAGCTCCAAGGAACACATAGGCACAGATACGCAGTATTTT.

V is TRBV5-1 and J is TRBJ1-5; a weak D match, TRBD1 (5 bases). V was trimmed by 4 bases and J by 2 bases, leaving 10 bases between them. The CDR3 is 14 amino acids. Germline V gene data show CDR1 as SGHRS and CDR2 as YFSETQ. The CDR3 DNA reads as TGCGCCAGCAGCATCGACAGCCGCAATCAGCCCCAGCATTTT. Its translation is CASSIDSRNQPQHF.

This chain connects TRBV12-5 to TRBJ2-1; TRBD2 is a possible D gene (6 bases). V was cut by 3 bases and J by 0 bases, with 18 bases left in between. This CDR3 comprises 18 residues. Germline V gives CDR1 LGHNT, CDR2 FRNRAP. In DNA, the CDR3 is TGTGCTAGTGGTTTATTGCGCGGGGCCATATACTCCTACAATGAGCAGTTCTTC. The encoded protein is CASGLLRGAIYSYNEQFF.

This clonotype was found a few times. This CDR3 reads CASSGGAQKGANVLTF. The CDR3 DNA reads TGTGCCAGCTCCGGGGGGGCCCAGAAAGGGGCCAACGTCCTGACTTTC. V is TRBV6-1 and J is TRBJ2-6, with 8 bases fitting TRBD2. The trim removed 8 bases at V and 4 bases at J, leaving 10 bases unmatched. The germline CDR1 and CDR2 sequences are MNHNS and SASEGT. The CDR3 has 16 residues.

The V and J genes are TRBV6-1 and TRBJ2-1, with TRBD2 matching over 7 bases. Looked up from germline, CDR1 is MNHNS and CDR2 is SASEGT. The trim removed 4 bases at V and 7 bases at J, leaving 7 bases unmatched. This CDR3 region has 14 residues. The CDR3 region has the DNA TGTGCCAGCAGTGCCCAACTAGCGAGGAATGAGCAGTTCTTC. This codes for CASSAQLARNEQFF.

The rearrangement joins TRBV4-1 to TRBJ2-2; TRBD2 aligns across 9 bases. V trimming: 1 base; J trimming: 4 bases; junction bases outside the gene matches: 4. This CDR3 is 16 amino acids long. From germline, CDR1 is MGHRA and CDR2 YSYEKL. CDR3 protein: CASSQGLAGSTGELFF. CDR3 coding DNA: TGCGCCAGCAGCCAAGGGCTAGCGGGAAGCACCGGGGAGCTGTTTTTT.

The V and J genes are TRBV2 and TRBJ2-1; D ambiguous. With 7 bases removed from V and 4 bases from J, the gap between germline ends came to 20 bases. This CDR3 region has 16 residues. CDR1 is SNHLY and CDR2 is FYNNEI in the germline V gene. In nucleotides, the CDR3 is TGTGCCAGCATCTTCGAATCGGTACGATTTTACAATGAGCAGTTCTTC. Amino acids: CASIFESVRFYNEQFF. The full variable domain, in which reference TRBV2 and TRBJ2-1 provide the parts outside the CDR3, is EPEVTQTPSHQVTQMGQEVILRCVPISNHLYFYWYRQILGQKVEFLVSFYNNEISEKSEIFDDQFSVERPDGSNFTLKIRSTKLEDSAMYFCASIFESVRFYNEQFFGPGTRLTVL.